The 10 T cell receptor beta chains reported below all come from one sample, sequenced in a study of shared clonotypes between healthy human individuals. Clones were sequenced by immunoSEQ multiplex PCR, and TCRdb holds only the in-frame ones, with some missing. Of about 2.4 million clones listed, 90% to 95% are singletons. Source material: naive CD4+ T cells from PBMCs. Stated subset: CD45RA+ positively selected. Receptors were obtained from a man between 18 and 35 years old in good health. Some clones in this sample may be carry-over from other donors' samples.

This clone was counted a single time. This CDR3 is also generated by other DNA sequences in the sample. The chain recombines TRBV7-6 with TRBJ2-1, with 7 positions matching TRBD2. Trimming cost V 1 base and J 4 bases; bases outside gene matches: 4. The CDR3 length is 15 residues. Germline CDR1 SGHVS, CDR2 FNYEAQ. The CDR3 loop reads CASSLGGGSYNEQFF. The CDR3 DNA follows: TGTGCCAGCAGCTTAGGAGGCGGGAGTTACAATGAGCAGTTCTTC.

The chain joins TRBV6-5 to TRBJ2-1, with 8 bases that match TRBD2. J was trimmed by 4 bases and V by 0 bases; bases with no gene match: 5. Germline V gene lookup returns CDR1 MNHEY and CDR2 SVGAGI. The CDR3 length is 16 residues. CDR3 nucleotide sequence: TGTGCCAGCAGTTACTCGAGTAGCGGGGTGTACAATGAGCAGTTCTTC. Its protein product is CASSYSSSGVYNEQFF.

The rearrangement uses TRBV28 and TRBJ1-5; 9 bases are a match to TRBD1. CDR3 length equals 13 residues. From germline, CDR1 is MDHEN and CDR2 SYDVKM. V trimming: 6 bases; J trimming: 9 bases; junction bases outside the gene matches: 6. The CDR3 DNA is TGTGCCAGCAGCCTGACAGGGGGGCGGCCCCAGCATTTT. Amino acid sequence: CASSLTGGRPQHF.

This clone appeared once. This chain connects TRBV9 to TRBJ2-3; D is tentatively TRBD1 or TRBD2 (5 bases each). Germline V lookup: CDR1 SGDLS, CDR2 YYNGEE. The CDR3 length is 17 residues. V shed 4 bases and J shed 2 bases, with 20 bases lying between them. This CDR3 is CASSPRGARRVTDTQYF. The CDR3 DNA reads as TGTGCCAGCAGCCCAAGAGGGGCTAGAAGGGTCACAGATACGCAGTATTTT.

Only one count was recorded for this clone. This chain joins TRBV5-1 and TRBJ2-1; D possibly uses TRBD1 or TRBD2 (6 bases each). This CDR3 is 15 amino acids long. Germline assignment: CDR1 SGHRS and CDR2 YFSETQ. The V gene lost 1 base and the J gene lost 3 bases, with 11 bases spanning the gap. The CDR3 sequence is CASSLSQGGYNEQFF. CDR3 nucleotide sequence: TGCGCCAGCAGCTTGTCACAGGGAGGCTACAATGAGCAGTTCTTC.

The CDR3 is CASSPTRTGIDTQYF. The CDR3, as DNA: TGTGCCAGCAGCCCGACCCGGACGGGGATAGATACGCAGTATTTT. The chain combines TRBV11-1 with TRBJ2-3; the D gene is possibly TRBD2 (5 bases). Trimming cost V 5 bases and J 5 bases, with 17 bases left between them. CDR1 and CDR2 from the germline V gene are SGHAT and FQDESV (reference sequence). The CDR3 spans 15 residues. The variable domain in full, with the rest retrieved from reference TRBV11-1 and TRBJ2-3, is EAEVAQSPRYKITEKSQAVAFWCDPISGHATLYWYRQILGQGPELLVQFQDESVVDDSQLPKDRFSAERLKGVDSTLKIQPAELGDSAMYLCASSPTRTGIDTQYFGPGTRLTVL.

The rearrangement joins TRBV7-2 to TRBJ2-3; the D is unclear. The CDR3 is 14 amino acids. Trimming took off 1 base at V and 2 bases at J, with 7 bases between the two ends. Germline-derived CDR1 and CDR2 are SGHTA and FQGNSA. The CDR3 region is CASSLVGNTDTQYF. The CDR3 DNA reads as TGTGCCAGCAGCTTAGTGGGGAACACAGATACGCAGTATTTT.

The V call is TRBV27, the J call TRBJ2-1, with D perhaps TRBD1 (6 bases). This CDR3 region has 17 residues. Germline V gene data show CDR1 as MNHEY and CDR2 as SMNVEV (reference sequence). V lost 6 bases, J lost 2 bases, and 20 bases lay in between. The CDR3: CASSLRAIGTPYNEQFF. CDR3 DNA: TGTGCCAGCAGCCTTAGGGCGATCGGGACACCCTACAATGAGCAGTTCTTC.

V usage is TRBV15 and J usage is TRBJ2-1; perhaps TRBD2 as D (6 bases). V was clipped by 3 bases and J by 0 bases, with 12 bases between them. Germline V gene data show CDR1 as LNHNV and CDR2 as YYDKDF (reference sequence). CDR3 length: 16 residues. This CDR3 is CATSRGLLSSYNEQFF. CDR3 in DNA: TGTGCCACCAGCAGGGGACTTTTAAGCTCCTACAATGAGCAGTTCTTC.

CDR3 protein: CASSLVPGRGGPGSYEQYF. The CDR3 DNA follows: TGTGCCAGCAGCTTAGTTCCCGGGCGGGGGGGGCCTGGCTCCTACGAGCAGTACTTC. This sequence joins TRBV28 and TRBJ2-7; 9 bases line up with TRBD2. Per germline, CDR1 MDHEN and CDR2 SYDVKM. There are 19 residues in the CDR3. V trimming: 6 bases; J trimming: 0 bases; junction bases outside the gene matches: 18. Drawing the rest from reference TRBV28 and TRBJ2-7, the complete variable domain is DVKVTQSSRYLVKRTGEKVFLECVQDMDHENMFWYRQDPGLGLRLIYFSYDVKMKEKGDIPEGYSVSREKKERFSLILESASTNQTSMYLCASSLVPGRGGPGSYEQYFGPGTRLTVT.